This entry lists 5 T cell receptor beta chains sequenced from one sample in a study of T cell repertoires in cytomegalovirus infection. These receptors have no identified antigens. TCRdb independently ran MiXCR on the reads; one entry per CDR3 protein. The profile shows 200,000 to 250,000 distinct CDR3 sequences, around 40% of them singletons. Sample: CD8+ T cells from cultured PBMCs, taken from culture after CMV antigen stimulation. These TCRs come from a human donor in good health (CMV status not recorded). Some clones in this sample may be carry-over from other donors' samples.

This clonotype came up a few times. The J gene is TRBJ2-3, the V gene TRBV19; D uncertain. Germline V gene lookup returns CDR1 LNHDA and CDR2 SQIVND (reference sequence). Trimming removed 1 base from V and 5 bases from J, with 1 base in between. The CDR3 covers 11 residues. In DNA form, the CDR3 reads TGTGCCAGTAGTATAGGAGATACGCAGTATTTT. It yields the protein CASSIGDTQYF.

This chain joins TRBV28 and TRBJ2-7; D remains unclear. V was cut by 7 bases and J by 0 bases, with 10 bases left in between. The germline CDR1 and CDR2 sequences are MDHEN and SYDVKM. This CDR3 has 13 residues. The CDR3 DNA follows: TGTGCCAGCACCTACCACCTCTCCTACGAGCAGTACTTC. Its protein product is CASTYHLSYEQYF.

A remark on this clonotype: One end of the junction varies from germline; a read error may be responsible. The CDR3 DNA reads TGTGCCGGCAGTCGTGGGCAGGCCCGATTGGCCCCCCATGGCTACACCTTC. Protein product: CAGSRGQARLAPHGYTF. The J gene is TRBJ1-2, the V gene TRBV2; D gene unclear. This CDR3 comprises 17 residues. From germline, CDR1 is SNHLY and CDR2 FYNNEI.

The V gene is TRBV5-4, the J gene TRBJ1-1; D is unclear. Between the trimmed V and J ends, which lost 0 bases and 4 bases, there was a span of 10 bases. CDR1 SGHNT and CDR2 YYREEE come from the germline V gene (reference sequence). This CDR3 contains 14 residues. The CDR3 spells CASSLGTLGTEAFF. The CDR3 nucleotides are TGTGCCAGCAGCTTGGGCACCTTGGGCACTGAAGCTTTCTTT. The entire variable domain, with the rest obtained from reference TRBV5-4 and TRBJ1-1, is as follows: ETGVTQSPTHLIKTRGQQVTLRCSSQSGHNTVSWYQQALGQGPQFIFQYYREEENGRGNFPPRFSGLQFPNYSSELNVNALELDDSALYLCASSLGTLGTEAFFGQGTRLTVV.

In nucleotides, the CDR3 is TGTGCCAGCAGTTTACAGGACAGAACCCAAGAGACCCAGTACTTC. It codes for CASSLQDRTQETQYF. This chain uses TRBV27 with TRBJ2-5; D possibly corresponds to TRBD1 (6 bases). This CDR3 is built from 15 residues. V dropped 2 bases and J dropped 1 base, with 11 bases sitting between them. The germline V gene has CDR1 MNHEY and CDR2 SMNVEV (reference sequence).